This T cell receptor beta chain was sequenced during a study of response to subunit inactivated influenza vaccine. TCRdb redid the calling of the RT-PCR reads with MiXCR, one entry per CDR3 protein. The sample records approximately 530,000 distinct CDR3 sequences, 10% to 15% being singletons. Study observations and caveats: Authors suggested that a seasonal influenza vaccination recruits few new T cells each time.

This clonotype was observed a handful of times. Its target is unknown. The CDR3 spans 18 residues. The receptor comes from a man aged 50 to 60 who received an inactivated influenza vaccine. The chain recombines TRBV21-1 with TRBJ2-7; the tabulated D call, TRBD1, remains unverified against the DNA. TRBV21-1 is classified as a pseudogene. The source material was PBMCs from blood, sampled roughly 47 days after vaccination. The CDR3 region has the DNA TGTGCCAGCAGCAAAGCCCTGCCAAGGGACAGGGGTCCCTACGAGCAGTACTTC. It translates to CASSKALPRDRGPYEQYF.